The entry that follows covers one T cell receptor (beta chain) sequence. The antigen is unknown. A universal primer site came from template switching; cDNA carried unique molecular identifiers. A single record per CDR3 protein comes from TCRdb applying MiXCR to the 5' RACE reads. The sample shows about 530,000 distinct CDR3 sequences, around 15% of them seen only once. The CDR3 is made up of 15 amino acids. Per germline, CDR1 DFQATT and CDR2 SNEGSKA (reference sequence). V lost 6 bases and J lost 1; bases outside the gene matches: 6. These data come from a study of identical twins. Study results and limitations: Cross-sectional statistical analysis, not tracking of the same donors, underpinned the conclusions.

In addition, the sample was reused for a study of yellow fever vaccine responses in identical twins.

This TCR derives from a woman between 18 and 29 years old in good health. The rearrangement links TRBV20-1 to TRBJ2-5; 12 bases match TRBD2. The sequenced sample consisted of CD4+ T cells sorted from blood. The CDR3 reads CSAPLAGGTQETQYF. The CDR3 DNA sequence: TGCAGTGCACCTCTAGCGGGAGGGACCCAAGAGACCCAGTACTTC.